This T cell receptor beta chain was captured in a study of vaccination and CD4 T cells after COVID-19. The germline V gene has CDR1 KGHDR and CDR2 SFDVKD. This CDR3 comprises 13 residues. CD4+ T cells that had been cultured provided DNA sequenced with the Oncomine TCR Beta short-read assay. TCRdb ran MiXCR on the PCR reads and lists one entry per CDR3 protein. The sample lists 9,500 to 15,000 distinct CDR3 sequences; approximately 53% were seen once. Stated treatment: roughly 10-day PBMC culture with coronavirus spike peptide pools or control peptides (ViraFEST assay). ViraFEST used peptide pools to expand antigen-specific T cells, then sequenced TCRs. Regarding this clonotype: The antigen is not known. Its ends do not fully match the called genes, so a read error is possible.

This chain joins TRBV24-1 and TRBJ2-2, with D tentatively TRBD2 (5 bases). The material sequenced was CD4+ T cells from blood, cultured in vitro. The TCR originated in a human donor who had recovered from COVID-19. For the CDR3, the DNA is TGTGCCACAGGATCCGTCAACACCGGGGAGTTGTTTTTT. Amino acids: CATGSVNTGELFF.